This T cell receptor beta chain was recovered during a study of CD8 T cells in ankylosing spondylitis. In the case of this clonotype: Its specificity is not known.

Quantitative barcoded 5'-RACE was used to prepare TCR beta libraries. TCRdb itself ran the 5' RACE reads through MiXCR, one entry per CDR3 protein. This table holds about 450,000 distinct CDR3 sequences, around 26% found once. Findings and limits, study-wide: There was reportedly significant enrichment of clones that were disease-linked in matched ankylosing spondylitis synovial fluid. For ankylosing spondylitis blood, a TCR beta motif of 7 to 9 highly homologous variants appeared characteristic. CD8+ disease-linked clones were present at relatively low frequencies in blood. Both synovial fluid and blood in reactive arthritis had previously been reported to carry some motif variants.

Germline lookup yields CDR1 SGHTA and CDR2 FQGNSA. This CDR3 is built from 14 residues. V dropped 0 bases and J dropped 7; count of bases not matched to a gene: 3. The TCR originated in a male donor with ankylosing spondylitis. The chain couples TRBV7-2 to TRBJ1-5, with TRBD1 matching 7 bases. Sample: blood, either unsorted or a sorted T cell fraction (not recorded which). For the CDR3, the DNA is TGTGCCAGCAGCTTAGCGATGGGACAGCAGCCCCAGCATTTT. Translated, it gives CASSLAMGQQPQHF. The whole variable domain, filled in from reference TRBV7-2 and TRBJ1-5, reads GAGVSQSPSNKVTEKGKDVELRCDPISGHTALYWYRQSLGQGLEFLIYFQGNSAPDKSGLPSDRFSAERTGGSVSTLTIQRTQQEDSAVYLCASSLAMGQQPQHFGDGTRLSIL.